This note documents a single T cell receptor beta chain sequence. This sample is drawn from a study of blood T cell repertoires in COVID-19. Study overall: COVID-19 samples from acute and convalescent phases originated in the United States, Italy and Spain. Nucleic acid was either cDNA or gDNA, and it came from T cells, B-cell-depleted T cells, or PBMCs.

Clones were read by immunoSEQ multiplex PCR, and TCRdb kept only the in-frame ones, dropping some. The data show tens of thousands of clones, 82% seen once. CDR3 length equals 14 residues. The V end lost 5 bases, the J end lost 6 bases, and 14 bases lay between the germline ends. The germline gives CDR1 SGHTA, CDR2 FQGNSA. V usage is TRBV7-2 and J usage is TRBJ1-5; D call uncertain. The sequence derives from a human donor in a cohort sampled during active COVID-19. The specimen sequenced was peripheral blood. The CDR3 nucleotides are TGTGCCAGCAGCCCCTCCGGACTCGCTCAGCCCCAGCATTTT. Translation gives CASSPSGLAQPQHF.